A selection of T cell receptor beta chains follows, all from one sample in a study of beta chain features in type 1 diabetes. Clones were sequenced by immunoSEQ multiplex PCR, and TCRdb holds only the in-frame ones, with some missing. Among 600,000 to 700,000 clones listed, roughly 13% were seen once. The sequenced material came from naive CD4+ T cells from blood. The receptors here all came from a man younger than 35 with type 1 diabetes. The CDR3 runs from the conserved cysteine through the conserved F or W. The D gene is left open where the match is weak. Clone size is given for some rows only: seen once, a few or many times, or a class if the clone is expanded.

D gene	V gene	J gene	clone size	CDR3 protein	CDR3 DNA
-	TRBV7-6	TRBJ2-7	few	CASSADHYEQYF	TGTGCCAGCAGCGCGGACCACTACGAGCAGTACTTC
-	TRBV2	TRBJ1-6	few	CASSADRSAGSPLHF	TGTGCCAGCAGTGCCGACAGGTCCGCCGGTTCACCCCTCCACTTT
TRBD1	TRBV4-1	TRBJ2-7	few	CASSHTGAPSAYEQYF	TGCGCCAGCAGCCACACAGGGGCCCCCAGCGCCTACGAGCAGTACTTC
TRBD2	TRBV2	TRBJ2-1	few	CASTVHLTSGNEQFF	TGTGCCAGCACCGTCCACCTTACTAGCGGGAATGAGCAGTTCTTC
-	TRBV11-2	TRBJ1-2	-	CASSSQLYGYTF	TGTGCCAGCAGCTCCCAGCTCTATGGCTACACCTTC
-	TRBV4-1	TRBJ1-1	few	CASSPLARLDTEAFF	TGCGCCAGCAGCCCCCTGGCCCGTTTAGACACTGAAGCTTTCTTT
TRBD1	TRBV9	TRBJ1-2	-	CASSAGTGDGYTF	TGTGCCAGCAGCGCCGGGACAGGGGATGGCTACACCTTC
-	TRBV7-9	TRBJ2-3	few	CASSLEGDTQYF	TGTGCCAGCAGCTTAGAGGGGGATACGCAGTATTTT
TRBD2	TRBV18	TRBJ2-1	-	CASSPPVGTSPYEQFF	TGTGCCAGCTCACCACCGGTTGGGACTAGTCCCTATGAGCAGTTCTTC
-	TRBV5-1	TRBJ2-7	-	CASSASYEQYF	TGCGCCAGCAGCGCAAGCTACGAGCAGTACTTC